A selection of T cell receptor beta chains follows, all from one sample in a study of post-analysis software for immune sequencing data. TCRdb itself ran the PCR reads through MiXCR, one entry per CDR3 protein. The sample carries 820,000 or so distinct CDR3 sequences, about 53% recorded once. Sequenced input: blood. These receptors were taken from a girl aged 5-17 years with multiple sclerosis. Each CDR3 is given with its conserved first and last residue. Fields, in order: V gene, J gene, CDR3 length, clone size, D gene, CDR3 DNA, CDR3 protein. A D gene is named only where the DNA matches it firmly. Part of the rows lack a size; the others show once, few, many or a class for expanded clones.

V: TRBV12-3/TRBV12-4
J: TRBJ1-2
length: 13
size: few
D: TRBD1
DNA: TGTGCCAGCAGTCACCGGACAGGGTACGGCTACACCTTC
CDR3: CASSHRTGYGYTF

V: TRBV7-9
J: TRBJ2-1
length: 16
size: few
D: TRBD2
DNA: TGTGCCAGCAGCAGATCCATGAGGACTAGCTACAATGAGCAGTTCTTC
CDR3: CASSRSMRTSYNEQFF

V: TRBV12-3/TRBV12-4
J: TRBJ1-6
length: 15
size: few
D: TRBD1
DNA: TGTGCCAGCAGTTTAGGGACAGGTCATAATTCACCCCTCCACTTT
CDR3: CASSLGTGHNSPLHF

V: TRBV7-9
J: TRBJ2-5
length: 14
size: -
D: -
DNA: TGTGCCAGCAGCTTACCCCGAGACCAGGGGACCCAGTACTTC
CDR3: CASSLPRDQGTQYF

V: TRBV21-1
J: TRBJ1-1
length: 16
size: -
D: -
DNA: TGTGCCAGCAGCAAACGGGACACTCCAGGAGAGACTGAAGCTTTCTTT
CDR3: CASSKRDTPGETEAFF

V: TRBV29-1
J: TRBJ2-5
length: 10
size: -
D: -
DNA: TGCAGCGTTTTGCCCAATGAGCAGTACTTC
CDR3: CSVLPNEQYF

V: TRBV4-1
J: TRBJ2-7
length: 18
size: -
D: TRBD2
DNA: TGCGCCAGCAGCCAAGATCTCCAGTCTAGCGGGGTGAAGAACGAGCAGTACTTC
CDR3: CASSQDLQSSGVKNEQYF

V: TRBV11-2
J: TRBJ2-4
length: 18
size: -
D: TRBD1
DNA: TGTGCCAGCAGCTTCGGACAGGGCGGGGATCTAGCCAAAAACATTCAGTACTTC
CDR3: CASSFGQGGDLAKNIQYF

V: TRBV7-3
J: TRBJ1-2
length: 15
size: few
D: -
DNA: TGTGCCAGCAGCTTAGACCCAGCGGGAACGGGTGGCTACACCTTC
CDR3: CASSLDPAGTGGYTF

V: TRBV29-1
J: TRBJ2-1
length: 16
size: -
D: TRBD2
DNA: TGCAGCGTCCTAAGGGCTAGCGGGACTGCCCTCAATGAGCAGTTCTTC
CDR3: CSVLRASGTALNEQFF

V: TRBV4-1
J: TRBJ2-7
length: 15
size: -
D: -
DNA: TGCGCCAGCAGCGCGGGACCGAGGCGTACCTACGAGCAGTACTTC
CDR3: CASSAGPRRTYEQYF

V: TRBV2
J: TRBJ2-7
length: 12
size: -
D: TRBD1
DNA: TGTGCCAGCAGTATACAGGGGGAAGAGCAGTACTTC
CDR3: CASSIQGEEQYF

V: TRBV12-3/TRBV12-4
J: TRBJ2-7
length: 18
size: -
D: -
DNA: TGTGCCAGCACAGCCCTTCCCCCGGGAACTCGAAGCTCCTACGAGCAGTACTTC
CDR3: CASTALPPGTRSSYEQYF

V: TRBV27
J: TRBJ1-1
length: 15
size: few
D: -
DNA: TGTGCCAGCAGCCGGGGGAGAATCGGGCCCACTGAAGCTTTCTTT
CDR3: CASSRGRIGPTEAFF

V: TRBV20-1
J: TRBJ2-1
length: 14
size: -
D: -
DNA: TGCAGTGCTAGACCCTCCCGGACCTACAATGAGCAGTTCTTC
CDR3: CSARPSRTYNEQFF

V: TRBV29-1
J: TRBJ2-1
length: 15
size: -
D: TRBD2
DNA: TGCAGCGTTGAAGCTAGCGGGAGCTCCTACAATGAGCAGTTCTTC
CDR3: CSVEASGSSYNEQFF

V: TRBV3-1
J: TRBJ2-7
length: 16
size: -
D: -
DNA: TGTGCCAGCAGCCAAGACTCGCGGGGGCGCCGGGGTGAGCAGTACTTC
CDR3: CASSQDSRGRRGEQYF

V: TRBV10-3
J: TRBJ1-1
length: 14
size: few
D: -
DNA: TGTGCCATCAGTGAGCAAGGGCCTAGCACGGAAGCTTTCTTT
CDR3: CAISEQGPSTEAFF

V: TRBV20-1
J: TRBJ2-3
length: 13
size: few
D: TRBD2
DNA: TGCAGTGCGGGAAGCGGGGAGACAGATACGCAGTATTTT
CDR3: CSAGSGETDTQYF

V: TRBV12-5
J: TRBJ2-7
length: 15
size: -
D: TRBD2
DNA: TGTGCTAGTGGTCGAGGGACTAGCGGGAGGTACGAGCAGTACTTC
CDR3: CASGRGTSGRYEQYF

V: TRBV5-5
J: TRBJ2-4
length: 16
size: -
D: TRBD2
DNA: TGTGCCAGCAGCCCCCTCGGGGGGGCTGGCAAAAACATTCAGTACTTC
CDR3: CASSPLGGAGKNIQYF

V: TRBV15
J: TRBJ2-1
length: 14
size: once
D: -
DNA: TGTGCCACCAGCAGAGAGCTTGGGGAGAATGAGCAGTTCTTC
CDR3: CATSRELGENEQFF

V: TRBV12-3/TRBV12-4
J: TRBJ2-7
length: 16
size: -
D: TRBD2
DNA: TGTGCCAGCAGTCCAAGACTAGCGGGGGAAATCTACGAGCAGTACTTC
CDR3: CASSPRLAGEIYEQYF

V: TRBV6-5
J: TRBJ1-2
length: 16
size: -
D: -
DNA: TGTGCCAGCAGTTGCTCGATTGGTAGGAGTCTCTATGGCTACACCTTC
CDR3: CASSCSIGRSLYGYTF

V: TRBV29-1
J: TRBJ1-1
length: 14
size: few
D: TRBD1
DNA: TGCAGCGTTGAAGATCCTGAGACAGGGAAGAAGGCTTTCTTT
CDR3: CSVEDPETGKKAFF

V: TRBV9
J: TRBJ2-1
length: 15
size: -
D: TRBD1
DNA: TGTGCCAGCAGCGTCGGGACAGGGGGCATGTCTGAGCAGTTCTTC
CDR3: CASSVGTGGMSEQFF

V: TRBV30
J: TRBJ2-5
length: 15
size: -
D: TRBD1
DNA: TGTGCCTGGAGTCCGGGACAGCGAGTTCAAGAGACCCAGTACTTC
CDR3: CAWSPGQRVQETQYF

V: TRBV12-3/TRBV12-4
J: TRBJ1-1
length: 14
size: -
D: TRBD1
DNA: TGTGCCAGCAGCCACGGACAGGGTAGCACTGAAGCTTTCTTT
CDR3: CASSHGQGSTEAFF

V: TRBV9
J: TRBJ2-3
length: 16
size: -
D: TRBD2
DNA: TGTGCCAGCAGCGAAAATCCGGGACTAGCTAGTGGTACGCAGTATTTT
CDR3: CASSENPGLASGTQYF

V: TRBV5-1
J: TRBJ2-7
length: 16
size: few
D: -
DNA: TGCGCCAGCAGCCCTTGGTCCCCGAACCAACCCGACGAGCAGTACTTC
CDR3: CASSPWSPNQPDEQYF

V: TRBV4-1
J: TRBJ1-1
length: 13
size: -
D: TRBD1
DNA: TGCGCCAGCAGCCAAGTACAGGGGACTGAAGCTTTCTTT
CDR3: CASSQVQGTEAFF

V: TRBV20-1
J: TRBJ2-1
length: 13
size: -
D: TRBD2
DNA: TGCAGCGAGTCTGGCCTAGCGGACAATGGGCAGTTCTTC
CDR3: CSESGLADNGQFF

V: TRBV6-4
J: TRBJ2-1
length: 14
size: few
D: -
DNA: TGTGCCAGCAGTGCGAGGGATTCCTACAATGAGCAGTTCTTC
CDR3: CASSARDSYNEQFF

V: TRBV27
J: TRBJ1-1
length: 14
size: -
D: -
DNA: TGTGCCAGCAGCGTGGCAGGGAGGAACACTGAAGCTTTCTTT
CDR3: CASSVAGRNTEAFF

V: TRBV5-1
J: TRBJ1-6
length: 14
size: few
D: -
DNA: TGCGCCAGCAGCTTGGAGGGTGGGAATTCACCCCTCCACTTT
CDR3: CASSLEGGNSPLHF

V: TRBV20-1
J: TRBJ2-1
length: 17
size: -
D: TRBD2
DNA: TGCAGTGCTAGAGCCCTCCCCGGGACTAGCGGGAGCTATGAGCAGTTCTTC
CDR3: CSARALPGTSGSYEQFF

V: TRBV5-1
J: TRBJ2-5
length: 16
size: -
D: -
DNA: TGCGCCAGCAGCCGAGGTAACGAGGTCAGCGGGGAGACCCAGTACTTC
CDR3: CASSRGNEVSGETQYF

V: TRBV6-6
J: TRBJ1-4
length: 14
size: -
D: -
DNA: TGTGCCAGCAGTTACTCACAGAATAATGAAAAACTGTTTTTT
CDR3: CASSYSQNNEKLFF

V: TRBV10-3
J: TRBJ2-5
length: 15
size: -
D: TRBD2
DNA: TGTGCCATCAGTGAGGTGACTAGCGGGCCCAAGACCCAGTACTTC
CDR3: CAISEVTSGPKTQYF

V: TRBV7-9
J: TRBJ1-2
length: 13
size: -
D: -
DNA: TGTGCCAGCAGCGGACAGAGTAACTATGGCTACACCTTC
CDR3: CASSGQSNYGYTF

V: TRBV6-6
J: TRBJ2-7
length: 16
size: -
D: TRBD1
DNA: TGTGCCAGCAGTTACTCGGACAGGGGGAACTCCTACGAGCAGTACTTC
CDR3: CASSYSDRGNSYEQYF

V: TRBV2
J: TRBJ2-3
length: 14
size: -
D: TRBD1
DNA: TGTGCCAGCAGAAAACAGGGGAAAGGGGATACGCAGTATTTT
CDR3: CASRKQGKGDTQYF

V: TRBV7-2
J: TRBJ2-5
length: 15
size: -
D: -
DNA: TGTGCCAGCAGCTTAGGGGAAGCGACCCAAGAGACCCAGTACTTC
CDR3: CASSLGEATQETQYF

V: TRBV12-5
J: TRBJ2-7
length: 15
size: -
D: -
DNA: TGTGCTAGTGGCCCACCTGGGACTTACGCCTACGAGCAGTACTTC
CDR3: CASGPPGTYAYEQYF

V: TRBV20-1
J: TRBJ1-1
length: 11
size: -
D: -
DNA: TGCAGTGCTAGGGGGGACACTGAAGCTTTCTTT
CDR3: CSARGDTEAFF

V: TRBV7-2
J: TRBJ2-5
length: 15
size: -
D: -
DNA: TGTGCCAGCAGTCCCAGATGGGGGGCAGGGGAGACCCAGTACTTC
CDR3: CASSPRWGAGETQYF

V: TRBV5-1
J: TRBJ2-1
length: 15
size: -
D: -
DNA: TGCGCCAGCAGCTCGGAGGGGCAGGGGTACAATGAGCAGTTCTTC
CDR3: CASSSEGQGYNEQFF

V: TRBV5-5
J: TRBJ2-7
length: 14
size: -
D: TRBD2
DNA: TGTGCCAGCAGCCTTAGCGGGAGGGAGGGCGAGCAGTACTTC
CDR3: CASSLSGREGEQYF

V: TRBV20-1
J: TRBJ1-2
length: 15
size: -
D: TRBD1
DNA: TGCAGTGCTAGGCACGGACAGGGCCAGGTTAATGGCTACACCTTC
CDR3: CSARHGQGQVNGYTF

V: TRBV27
J: TRBJ2-7
length: 15
size: -
D: TRBD2
DNA: TGTGCCAGCACTCTAGCGGGAGGGCCGCTAAACGAGCAGTACTTC
CDR3: CASTLAGGPLNEQYF

V: TRBV10-3
J: TRBJ2-1
length: 13
size: -
D: -
DNA: TGTGCCATCAGTGTGGGACAAAACAATGAGCAGTTCTTC
CDR3: CAISVGQNNEQFF

V: TRBV7-6
J: TRBJ2-5
length: 16
size: few
D: -
DNA: TGTGCCAGCAGCCCTGAGGGAACAGGGGGGGAAGAGACCCAGTACTTC
CDR3: CASSPEGTGGEETQYF

V: TRBV20-1
J: TRBJ2-3
length: 13
size: few
D: -
DNA: TGCAGTGCTGTTCAGGGAGCAGGGGATACGCAGTATTTT
CDR3: CSAVQGAGDTQYF

V: TRBV20-1
J: TRBJ2-7
length: 14
size: -
D: TRBD2
DNA: TGCAGTGCTAGACCTAGCGGGTTGGTCGACGAGCAGTACTTC
CDR3: CSARPSGLVDEQYF

V: TRBV12-3/TRBV12-4
J: TRBJ2-1
length: 15
size: -
D: -
DNA: TGTGCCAGCAGTTTGGGGATCGGGAGTGGGGATGAGCAGTTTTTC
CDR3: CASSLGIGSGDEQFF

V: TRBV10-3
J: TRBJ1-4
length: 12
size: once
D: -
DNA: TGTGCCATCAGTGACAGGGCTGAAAAACTGTTTTTT
CDR3: CAISDRAEKLFF

V: TRBV12-3/TRBV12-4
J: TRBJ1-2
length: 15
size: -
D: -
DNA: TGTGCCAGCAGTTTAGCCATTGGGGTCTTGACTGACTACACCTTC
CDR3: CASSLAIGVLTDYTF

V: TRBV7-9
J: TRBJ1-1
length: 13
size: once
D: -
DNA: TGTGCCAGCAGCTTAAAGGGTGCACCGGGAGCTTTCTTT
CDR3: CASSLKGAPGAFF

V: TRBV20-1
J: TRBJ2-7
length: 16
size: -
D: TRBD1
DNA: TGCAGTGCTAGACCGAGGCCCGGGACAGGGGACTACGAGCAGTACTTC
CDR3: CSARPRPGTGDYEQYF